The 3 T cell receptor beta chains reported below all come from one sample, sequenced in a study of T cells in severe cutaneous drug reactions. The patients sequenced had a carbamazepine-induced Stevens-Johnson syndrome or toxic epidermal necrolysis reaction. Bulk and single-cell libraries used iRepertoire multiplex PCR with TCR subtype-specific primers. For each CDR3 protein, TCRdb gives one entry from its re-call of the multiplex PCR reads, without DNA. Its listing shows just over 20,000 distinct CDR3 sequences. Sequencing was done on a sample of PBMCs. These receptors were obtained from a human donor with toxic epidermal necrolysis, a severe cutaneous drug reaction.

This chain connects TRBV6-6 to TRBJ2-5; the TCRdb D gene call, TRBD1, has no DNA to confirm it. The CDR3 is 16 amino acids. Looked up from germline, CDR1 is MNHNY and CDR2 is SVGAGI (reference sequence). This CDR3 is CASSYRGTGLQETQYF.

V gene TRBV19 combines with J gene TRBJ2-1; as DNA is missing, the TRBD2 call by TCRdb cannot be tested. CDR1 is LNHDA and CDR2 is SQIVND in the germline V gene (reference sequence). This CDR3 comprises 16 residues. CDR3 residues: CASSKFRGLAGDEQFF.

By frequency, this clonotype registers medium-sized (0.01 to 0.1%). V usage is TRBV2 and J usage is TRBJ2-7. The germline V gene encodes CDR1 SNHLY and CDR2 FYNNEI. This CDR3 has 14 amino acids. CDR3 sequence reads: CASGGARSSYEQYF.